This T cell receptor (beta chain) was recorded in a study of vaccination and CD4 T cells after COVID-19. At the level of the study: Researchers treated cells with overlapping spike peptides taken from SARS-CoV-2, HCoV-NL63, HCoV-OC43 and HCoV-229E.

In regard to this clonotype: What it binds is unknown.

General study results and limits: Investigators enrolled relatively few convalescent patients and included no early post-infection timepoints.

The treatment denotes: approximately nine-day PBMC culture with coronavirus spike peptide pools or control peptides (ViraFEST assay). The V segment lost 0 bases and the J segment 5 bases; nucleotides outside the gene matches: 12. From germline, CDR1 is MNHEY and CDR2 SVGAGI. There are 17 residues in the CDR3. Cultured CD4+ T cell DNA was sequenced using the Oncomine TCR Beta short-read assay. TCRdb re-analysed the PCR reads in MiXCR, keeping a single row per CDR3 protein. The sample comprises approximately 15,000 distinct CDR3 sequences, under 60% of which are singletons, and roughly 13% rests with the top ten.

Material: CD4+ T cells from blood, cultured in vitro. This chain uses TRBV6-5 with TRBJ2-7; 8 bases fit TRBD1. The receptor comes from a human donor who had recovered from COVID-19. DNA of the CDR3: TGTGCCAGCAGTTACTCACCAATCCGGGACAGGTTCCACGAGCAGTACTTC. Translated, it gives CASSYSPIRDRFHEQYF.